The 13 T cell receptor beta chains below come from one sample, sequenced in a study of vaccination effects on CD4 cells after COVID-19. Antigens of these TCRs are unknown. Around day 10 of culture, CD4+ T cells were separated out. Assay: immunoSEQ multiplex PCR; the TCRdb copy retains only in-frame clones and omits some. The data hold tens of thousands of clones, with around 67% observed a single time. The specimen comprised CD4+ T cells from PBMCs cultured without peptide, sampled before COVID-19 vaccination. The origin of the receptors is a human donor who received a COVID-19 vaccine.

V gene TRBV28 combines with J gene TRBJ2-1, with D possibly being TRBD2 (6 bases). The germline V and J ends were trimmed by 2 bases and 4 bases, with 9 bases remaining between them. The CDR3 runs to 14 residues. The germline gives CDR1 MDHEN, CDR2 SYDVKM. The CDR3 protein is CASSLGGRYNEQFF. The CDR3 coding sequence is TGTGCCAGCAGTTTAGGTGGGAGGTACAATGAGCAGTTCTTC.

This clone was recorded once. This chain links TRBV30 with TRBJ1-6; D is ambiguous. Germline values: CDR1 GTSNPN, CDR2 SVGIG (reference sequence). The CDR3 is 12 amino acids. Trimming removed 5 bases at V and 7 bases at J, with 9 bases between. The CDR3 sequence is CAWDRMNSPLHF. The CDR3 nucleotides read TGTGCCTGGGACCGAATGAATTCACCCCTCCACTTT.

DNA of the CDR3: TGCGCCAGCAGCTTGGGTTCGGTAGGCACTGAAGCTTTCTTT. Encoded protein: CASSLGSVGTEAFF. The V gene is TRBV5-1, the J gene TRBJ1-1; D is ambiguous. The CDR3 runs 14 residues. V was shortened by 0 bases and J by 4 bases, with 10 bases between the two germline ends. Germline values: CDR1 SGHRS, CDR2 YFSETQ.

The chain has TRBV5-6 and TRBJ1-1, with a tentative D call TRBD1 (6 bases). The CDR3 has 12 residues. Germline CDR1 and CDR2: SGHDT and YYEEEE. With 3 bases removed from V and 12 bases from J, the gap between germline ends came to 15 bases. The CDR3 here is CASSSAGADTFF. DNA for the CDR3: TGTGCCAGCAGCTCGGCGGGGGCAGATACTTTCTTT.

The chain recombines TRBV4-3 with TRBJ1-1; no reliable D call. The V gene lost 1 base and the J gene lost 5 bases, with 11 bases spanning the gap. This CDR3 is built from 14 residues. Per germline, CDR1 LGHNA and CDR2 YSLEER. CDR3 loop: CASSQGRVGTEAFF. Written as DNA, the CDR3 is TGCGCCAGCAGCCAAGGACGGGTGGGGACTGAAGCTTTCTTT.

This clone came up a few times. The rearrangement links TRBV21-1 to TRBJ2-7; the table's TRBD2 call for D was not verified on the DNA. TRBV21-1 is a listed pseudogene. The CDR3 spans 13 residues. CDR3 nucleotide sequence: TGTGCCAGAGGACTAGCGGACTTCTACGAGCAGTACTTC. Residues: CARGLADFYEQYF.

CDR3 loop: CASSLSWGASTDTQYF. The CDR3 bases are TGTGCCAGCAGTTTATCGTGGGGGGCTAGCACAGATACGCAGTATTTT. The rearrangement links TRBV27 to TRBJ2-3; either TRBD1 or TRBD2 may supply D (6 bases each). CDR3 size: 16 residues. Germline-derived CDR1 and CDR2 are MNHEY and SMNVEV (reference sequence). Trimming left V 0 bases short and J 0 bases short, with 10 bases between.

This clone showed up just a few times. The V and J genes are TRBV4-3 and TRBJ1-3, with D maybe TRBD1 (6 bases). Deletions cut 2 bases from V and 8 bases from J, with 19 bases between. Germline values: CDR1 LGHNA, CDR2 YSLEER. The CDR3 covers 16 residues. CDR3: CASSQFYLQGQDTIYF. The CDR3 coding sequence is TGCGCCAGCAGCCAATTCTACCTACAGGGTCAGGACACCATATATTTT.

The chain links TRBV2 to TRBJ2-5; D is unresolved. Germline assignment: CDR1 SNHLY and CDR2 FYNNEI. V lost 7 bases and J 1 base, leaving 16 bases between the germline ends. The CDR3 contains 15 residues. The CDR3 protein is CASNPIVSLQETQYF. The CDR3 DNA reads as TGTGCCAGCAATCCAATCGTTTCCCTCCAAGAGACCCAGTACTTC.

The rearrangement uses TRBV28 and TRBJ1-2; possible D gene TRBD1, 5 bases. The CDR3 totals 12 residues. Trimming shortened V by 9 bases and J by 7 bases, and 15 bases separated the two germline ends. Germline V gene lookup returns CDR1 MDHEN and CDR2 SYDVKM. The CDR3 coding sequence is TGTGCCAGTTTACCAAGGGACGGTGGCTACACCTTC. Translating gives CASLPRDGGYTF.

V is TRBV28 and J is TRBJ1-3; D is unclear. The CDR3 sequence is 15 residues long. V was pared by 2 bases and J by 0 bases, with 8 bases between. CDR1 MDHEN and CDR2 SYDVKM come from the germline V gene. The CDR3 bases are TGTGCCAGCAGTTTAAGAGGGTTCTCTGGAAACACCATATATTTT. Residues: CASSLRGFSGNTIYF.

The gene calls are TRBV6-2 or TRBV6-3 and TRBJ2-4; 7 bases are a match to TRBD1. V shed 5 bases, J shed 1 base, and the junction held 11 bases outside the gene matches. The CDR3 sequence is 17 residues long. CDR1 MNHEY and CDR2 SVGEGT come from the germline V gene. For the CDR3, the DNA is TGTGCCAGCAGTCCCCGACAGGGAGAAGTGGCCAAAAACATTCAGTACTTC. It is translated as CASSPRQGEVAKNIQYF.

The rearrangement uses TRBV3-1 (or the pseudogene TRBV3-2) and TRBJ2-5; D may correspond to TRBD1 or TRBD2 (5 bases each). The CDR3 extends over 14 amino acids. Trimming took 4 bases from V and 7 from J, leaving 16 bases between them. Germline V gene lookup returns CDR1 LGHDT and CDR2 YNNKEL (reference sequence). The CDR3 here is CASSLSAERGTQYF. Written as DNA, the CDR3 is TGTGCCAGCAGCCTTTCCGCGGAGAGGGGGACCCAGTACTTC.